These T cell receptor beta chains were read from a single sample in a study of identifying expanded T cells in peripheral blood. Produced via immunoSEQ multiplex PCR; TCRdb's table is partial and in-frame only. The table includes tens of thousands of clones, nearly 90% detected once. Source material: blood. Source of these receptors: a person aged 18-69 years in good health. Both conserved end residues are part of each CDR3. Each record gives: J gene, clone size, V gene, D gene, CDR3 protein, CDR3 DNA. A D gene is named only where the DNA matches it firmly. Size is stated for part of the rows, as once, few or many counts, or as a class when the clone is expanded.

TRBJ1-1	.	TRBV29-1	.	CSVSRGRNTEAFF	TGCAGCGTCAGTAGGGGTAGGAACACTGAAGCTTTCTTT
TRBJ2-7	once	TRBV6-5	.	CASSYSGGGSYEQYF	TGTGCCAGCAGTTACTCTGGAGGGGGCTCCTACGAGCAGTACTTC
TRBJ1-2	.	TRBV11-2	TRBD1	CASSPPPGQALYGYTF	TGTGCCAGCAGCCCCCCTCCGGGACAGGCACTCTATGGCTACACCTTC
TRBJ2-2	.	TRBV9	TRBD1	CASSVVVGQTGELFF	TGTGCCAGCAGCGTAGTGGTGGGACAGACCGGGGAGCTGTTTTTT
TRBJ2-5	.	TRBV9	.	CASSVALRREETQYF	TGTGCCAGCAGCGTAGCCTTGAGACGGGAGGAGACCCAGTACTTC
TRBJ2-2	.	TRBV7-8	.	CASSLRQNTGELFF	TGTGCCAGCAGCTTACGACAGAACACCGGGGAGCTGTTTTTT
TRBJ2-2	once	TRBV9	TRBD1	CASSVNRGGELFF	TGTGCCAGCAGCGTAAACAGGGGCGGGGAGCTGTTTTTT
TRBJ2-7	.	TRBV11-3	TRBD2	CASSLRLAGAYEQYF	TGTGCCAGCAGCCTCCGACTAGCGGGAGCCTACGAGCAGTACTTC
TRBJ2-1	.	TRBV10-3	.	CAIGPRMTEEQFF	TGTGCCATCGGACCTAGAATGACGGAGGAGCAGTTCTTC
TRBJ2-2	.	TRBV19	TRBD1	CASSLRDRVELFF	TGTGCCAGTAGCCTCCGGGACAGAGTTGAGCTGTTTTTT